These 26 T cell receptor beta chains share one sample of origin, sequenced in a study of T cell repertoires in cytomegalovirus infection. Their antigens remain unidentified. TCRdb independently ran MiXCR on the reads; one entry per CDR3 protein. The data contain 800,000 to 950,000 distinct CDR3 sequences, approximately 32% of them singletons. Source: cultured CD8+ T cells from PBMCs, taken from culture after CMV antigen stimulation. These receptors all stem from a human donor in good health (CMV status not recorded). Some clones in this sample may be carry-over from other donors' samples.

This chain connects TRBV15 to TRBJ1-1, with a tentative D call TRBD1 (6 bases). Looked up from germline, CDR1 is LNHNV and CDR2 is YYDKDF (reference sequence). The CDR3 is made up of 13 amino acids. V lost 11 bases, J lost 8 bases, and 21 bases lay in between. The CDR3 nucleotides read TGTGCCGTACAATTCTCCGTGGACAGAGAAGCTTTCTTT. Amino acid sequence: CAVQFSVDREAFF.

The chain couples TRBV7-9 to TRBJ2-7; no clear D. This CDR3 is built from 14 residues. V lost 1 base, J lost 2 bases, and 9 bases lay in between. Germline CDR1 is SEHNR and CDR2 is FQNEAQ (reference sequence). The CDR3 sequence is CASSLVGNPYEQYF. DNA for the CDR3: TGTGCCAGCAGCTTAGTAGGGAACCCCTACGAGCAGTACTTC.

The chain combines TRBV9 with TRBJ2-5; TRBD2 matches at 7 bases. V shed 3 bases and J 3 bases; nucleotides not matched to a gene: 5. The germline V gene encodes CDR1 SGDLS and CDR2 YYNGEE. The CDR3 consists of 14 residues. CDR3 nucleotides: TGTGCCAGCAGCGGAGGGACTACCAAAGAGACCCAGTACTTC. It encodes CASSGGTTKETQYF.

The sample holds a few counts of this clonotype. V is TRBV5-4 and J is TRBJ1-2, with a tentative D call TRBD1 (6 bases). V gave up 1 base and J gave up 4 bases, with 14 bases separating them. The germline V gene has CDR1 SGHNT and CDR2 YYREEE (reference sequence). The CDR3 extends over 15 amino acids. CDR3 DNA sequence: TGTGCCAGCAGCTTGAGGGGACAACTGTTCTATGGCTACACCTTC. It specifies CASSLRGQLFYGYTF.

This clonotype was observed at least ten times. This chain uses TRBV11-2 with TRBJ2-3, with TRBD2 matching over 10 bases. CDR3 size: 21 residues. Germline assignment: CDR1 SGHAT and CDR2 FQNNGV. V dropped 1 base and J dropped 1; count of bases not matched to a gene: 17. The CDR3 nucleotides are TGTGCCAGCAGCTTAGCCCCCGTGGGACTAGCGCCGAGGTACGGCACAGATACGCAGTATTTT. The encoded protein is CASSLAPVGLAPRYGTDTQYF.

About this clonotype itself: Being one base from a much bigger clone, this may be a read error. V is TRBV7-6 and J is TRBJ1-1; D gene uncertain. This CDR3 region has 16 residues. The germline V gene encodes CDR1 SGHVS and CDR2 FNYEAQ. CDR3 protein: CAGSLEPGVMNTEAFF. CDR3 bases: TGTGCCGGCAGCTTGGAACCAGGAGTAATGAACACTGAAGCTTTCTTT.

The sample holds many counts of this clonotype. This rearrangement joins TRBV7-8 to TRBJ2-5, with D tentatively TRBD2 (6 bases). The CDR3 is 15 amino acids. The germline gives CDR1 SGHVS, CDR2 FQNEAQ. Trimming shortened V by 4 bases and J by 2 bases, and 14 bases separated the two germline ends. CDR3 protein: CASSSLALGQETQYF. The CDR3 region has the DNA TGTGCCAGCAGCTCTCTAGCGCTGGGGCAAGAGACCCAGTACTTC. Based on the CDR3 plus reference TRBV7-8 and TRBJ2-5, the full variable domain is GAGVSQSPRYKVAKRGQDVALRCDPISGHVSLFWYQQALGQGPEFLTYFQNEAQLDKSGLPSDRFFAERPEGSVSTLKIQRTQQEDSAVYLCASSSLALGQETQYFGPGTRLLVL.

This clonotype was seen many times. This chain connects TRBV5-4 to TRBJ2-1, with 10 bases matching TRBD2. Germline V lookup: CDR1 SGHNT, CDR2 YYREEE (reference sequence). This CDR3 is built from 16 residues. Trimming removed 0 bases from V and 5 bases from J; junction bases left unmatched: 5. Here the CDR3 reads CASSLDFGLADNEQFF. CDR3 bases: TGTGCCAGCAGCTTGGACTTCGGACTAGCGGACAATGAGCAGTTCTTC.

This sequence joins TRBV10-3 and TRBJ2-3; a weak D match, TRBD2 (5 bases). The CDR3 has 15 amino acids. The germline V gene has CDR1 ENHRY and CDR2 SYGVKD. Between the trimmed V and J ends, which lost 0 bases and 5 bases, there was a span of 12 bases. CDR3 amino acids: CAISESLGLLDTQYF. The CDR3 DNA reads TGTGCCATCAGTGAGTCTCTTGGACTTCTAGATACGCAGTATTTT.

Only a few counts were recorded for this clonotype. V usage is TRBV12-3 or TRBV12-4 and J usage is TRBJ2-2, with 9 bases matching TRBD2. CDR3 length: 16 amino acids. Trimming cost V 4 bases and J 3 bases; bases outside gene matches: 6. CDR3 amino acids: CASSSKGLAYTGELFF. CDR3 DNA sequence: TGTGCCAGCAGTTCAAAGGGACTAGCCTACACCGGGGAGCTGTTTTTT.

This clonotype has a handful of counts. The V and J genes are TRBV2 and TRBJ1-2; no reliable D call. Trimming removed 1 base from V and 2 bases from J, with 11 bases in between. The CDR3 has 15 amino acids. Germline V gene lookup returns CDR1 SNHLY and CDR2 FYNNEI. This chain's CDR3 is CASSEEVARNYGYTF. CDR3 nucleotides: TGTGCCAGCAGTGAAGAAGTGGCCCGAAACTATGGCTACACCTTC.

This clonotype was recorded many times. The CDR3 bases are TGTGCCAGCAGCTTTCTAGCTCTCACAGATACGCAGTATTTT. Protein: CASSFLALTDTQYF. The chain has TRBV7-8 and TRBJ2-3; weak D call: TRBD2 (5 bases). Deletions cut 3 bases from V and 2 bases from J, with 9 bases between. The CDR3 spans 14 residues. Germline values: CDR1 SGHVS, CDR2 FQNEAQ.

Worth noting for this clonotype: This may be a read error: a much more frequent sequence differs by one nucleotide. The rearrangement joins TRBV7-9 to TRBJ1-2; TRBD1 matches 7 bases. The CDR3 sequence is 15 residues long. Germline assignment: CDR1 SEHNR and CDR2 FQNEAQ (reference sequence). The CDR3 sequence: CASSLTGQLNYDYTF. The CDR3 DNA sequence: TGTGCCAGCAGCTTAACGGGACAGCTTAACTATGACTACACCTTC.

This clonotype was detected once. The chain uses TRBV27 and TRBJ2-3, with 15 bases fitting TRBD2. CDR3 length equals 20 residues. Trimming took 3 bases from V and 4 from J; bases not matched to a gene: 14. Germline assignment: CDR1 MNHEY and CDR2 SMNVEV (reference sequence). The CDR3 here is CASSFHLGLAGGPGSDTQYF. The CDR3 DNA sequence: TGTGCCAGCAGTTTCCACCTCGGACTAGCGGGGGGGCCCGGCTCAGATACGCAGTATTTT.

This clonotype occurred many times. The rearrangement uses TRBV7-8 and TRBJ2-7; 7 bases align to TRBD1. The ends lost 5 bases at V and 3 bases at J; junction bases unmatched: 10. Germline values: CDR1 SGHVS, CDR2 FQNEAQ. This CDR3 region has 15 residues. DNA of the CDR3: TGTGCCAGCAGCAGCCGAGAGACAGGGATCTACGAGCAGTACGTC. Protein sequence: CASSSRETGIYEQYV.

The chain employs TRBV7-3 and TRBJ2-3; 9 bases agree with TRBD1. The V gene end was trimmed by 5 bases and the J gene end by 7 bases; junction bases not matched to a gene: 13. The CDR3 runs to 16 residues. Germline values: CDR1 SGHTA, CDR2 FQGTGA. CDR3: CASSPPAGQGEHTQYF. The CDR3 coding sequence is TGTGCCAGCAGCCCTCCAGCGGGACAGGGCGAGCATACGCAGTATTTT.

V and J are TRBV7-9 and TRBJ2-7, with 7 nucleotides matching TRBD1. Germline trimming cut 2 bases from V and 0 bases from J; bases unmatched to any gene: 13. This CDR3 contains 18 residues. CDR1 and CDR2 (germline): SEHNR, FQNEAQ (reference sequence). In DNA, the CDR3 is TGTGCCAGCAGCTTAAGGGACCGACAGGGTCGTTACTCCTACGAGCAGTACTTC. This sequence encodes CASSLRDRQGRYSYEQYF.

The rearrangement joins TRBV4-1 to TRBJ1-1; D possibly corresponds to TRBD1 (5 bases). CDR1 is MGHRA, CDR2 YSYEKL, per germline. The CDR3 has 14 residues. The V end lost 3 bases, the J end lost 3 bases, and 11 bases lay between the germline ends. The DNA of the CDR3 is TGCGCCAGCAGCCATCCAGGGAGAGACACTGAAGCTTTCTTT. This translates into CASSHPGRDTEAFF.

The CDR3 nucleotides are TGTGCCAGCAGACCACAGGGAAGGAAAACTGAAGCTTTCTTT. Its translation: CASRPQGRKTEAFF. The chain joins TRBV28 to TRBJ1-1; possibly TRBD1 for D (6 bases). The CDR3 runs 14 residues. Germline V gives CDR1 MDHEN, CDR2 SYDVKM. Trimming removed 6 bases from V and 5 bases from J, with 16 bases in between.

This sequence joins TRBV20-1 and TRBJ1-2; D gene unclear. This CDR3 is built from 14 residues. Germline-derived CDR1 and CDR2 are DFQATT and SNEGSKA (reference sequence). V shed 0 bases and J shed 3 bases, with 11 bases lying between them. CDR3 in amino acids: CSAREDLGDYGYTF. The CDR3 DNA reads TGCAGTGCTAGAGAGGACCTGGGAGACTATGGCTACACCTTC.

This clonotype was seen a few times. The chain combines TRBV7-9 with TRBJ1-1; tentative D call: TRBD1 (6 bases). This CDR3 spans 12 amino acids. The V and J ends lost 4 bases and 7 bases respectively, with 10 bases between them. Germline CDR1 and CDR2: SEHNR and FQNEAQ (reference sequence). The CDR3 sequence is CASSSGRGEAFF. The CDR3 region has the DNA TGTGCCAGCAGCTCCGGCAGGGGTGAAGCTTTCTTT.

This chain connects TRBV19 to TRBJ1-6; weak D call: TRBD1 (6 bases). Germline V CDR1 and CDR2: LNHDA, SQIVND (reference sequence). The CDR3 is 15 residues long. The ends were cut back, 5 bases at V and 8 bases at J, with 16 bases in the middle. CDR3 bases: TGTGCCAGTAGTCCCGGGACAACGCTTCATTCACCCCTCCACTTT. It translates to CASSPGTTLHSPLHF.

This chain joins TRBV4-1 and TRBJ2-5; D gene ambiguous. There are 15 residues in the CDR3. The germline V and J ends were trimmed by 0 bases and 5 bases, with 13 bases remaining between them. Looked up from germline, CDR1 is MGHRA and CDR2 is YSYEKL. The CDR3 sequence: CASSQEDRVGETQYF. In nucleotides, the CDR3 is TGCGCCAGCAGCCAAGAGGACCGTGTCGGGGAGACCCAGTACTTC.

V usage is TRBV7-6 and J usage is TRBJ2-2; D possibly uses TRBD1 or TRBD2 (5 bases each). This CDR3 is built from 16 residues. Germline V gene lookup returns CDR1 SGHVS and CDR2 FNYEAQ. Trimming removed 1 base from V and 5 bases from J, with 14 bases in between. The CDR3 DNA reads TGTGCCAGCAGCTTAGTAAGGAGTGGGGGAACCGGGGAGCTGTTTTTT. Protein sequence: CASSLVRSGGTGELFF.

In this sample, this clonotype turned up a few times. The CDR3 DNA is TGTGCCAGCTGGTATGGACCCGAAGGGCAAGAGACCCAGTACTTC. It is translated as CASWYGPEGQETQYF. The chain joins TRBV6-2 or TRBV6-3 to TRBJ2-5, with D unresolved. The CDR3 has 15 residues. Germline assignment: CDR1 MNHEY and CDR2 SVGEGT. Trimming cost V 8 bases and J 2 bases, with 18 bases left between them.

The genes are TRBV19 and TRBJ1-6, with no clear D. This CDR3 has 14 residues. The germline V and J ends were trimmed by 1 base and 10 bases, with 11 bases remaining between them. CDR1 is LNHDA, CDR2 SQIVND, per germline (reference sequence). The CDR3 reads CASSIAQEGSPLHF. The CDR3 nucleotides are TGTGCCAGTAGTATAGCCCAGGAAGGGTCACCCCTCCACTTT.